This TCR beta chain was recovered during a study of blood T cell repertoires in COVID-19. Across the whole study: Specimens from acute and convalescent COVID-19 originated in the United States, Italy and Spain. PBMCs, B-cell-depleted T cells, or T cells provided the cDNA or gDNA that made up the material.

Original methodology: Reference gene primers were amplified, and this amplification served to estimate nucleated cell counts. Generated by immunoSEQ multiplex PCR, the TCRdb table keeps only in-frame clones and is missing some. V, J and clone size were drawn from that table, and D and trimming were deduced from the DNA. The table includes 200,000 to 250,000 clones, around 89% detected once. Patients from Seattle were sampled longitudinally, starting during active infection. CDR1 LGHNT and CDR2 FRNRAP come from the germline V gene. Trimming at V came to 5 bases and at J to 0 bases, leaving 8 bases not matched to a gene. The CDR3 is 16 residues long.

The V and J genes are TRBV12-5 and TRBJ1-1; 8 bases agree with TRBD1. The source is a man in his thirties or forties with COVID-19, enrolled during active disease. The sample consisted of peripheral blood. The CDR3, as DNA: TGTGCTAGTGGTCTTCGACAGGGGTCCCTGAACACTGAAGCTTTCTTT. Encoded protein: CASGLRQGSLNTEAFF.